This entry lists 21 T cell receptor beta chains sequenced from one sample in a study of CD8 T cells in ankylosing spondylitis. No antigen is known for these receptors. MiXCR, run by TCRdb on the 5' RACE reads, gives a single entry per CDR3 protein. The sample includes 400,000 or so distinct CDR3 sequences, roughly a quarter of them seen just once. Broader study findings: Blood of patients with ankylosing spondylitis appeared to be characterized by a TCR beta motif of eight highly homologous variants.

Sequencing was done on a sample of blood, either unsorted or a sorted T cell fraction (not recorded which). The receptors stem from a male donor with ankylosing spondylitis.

The genes are TRBV9 and TRBJ1-2; possibly TRBD1 for D (5 bases). V gave up 0 bases and J gave up 0 bases, with 15 bases separating them. The CDR3 length is 17 residues. Germline lookup yields CDR1 SGDLS and CDR2 YYNGEE. CDR3 sequence: CASSVVLGGKANYGYTF. DNA of the CDR3: TGTGCCAGCAGCGTAGTCCTGGGGGGGAAAGCTAACTATGGCTACACCTTC. The full variable domain, rest sourced from reference TRBV9 and TRBJ1-2, is DSGVTQTPKHLITATGQRVTLRCSPRSGDLSVYWYQQSLDQGLQFLIQYYNGEERAKGNILERFSAQQFPDLHSELNLSSLELGDSALYFCASSVVLGGKANYGYTFGSGTRLTVV.

V usage is TRBV20-1 and J usage is TRBJ2-2, with 8 bases identical to TRBD1. After removal of 6 bases from V and 6 bases from J, the junction contained 9 bases not matched to a gene. CDR3 length equals 14 residues. The V gene's germline CDR1 is DFQATT and CDR2 SNEGSKA (reference sequence). The CDR3 sequence is CSAPDRGQSGELFF. The DNA of the CDR3 is TGCAGTGCCCCCGACAGGGGCCAGTCCGGGGAGCTGTTTTTT.

This sequence joins TRBV9 and TRBJ2-5; 7 bases align to TRBD2. V trimming: 0 bases; J trimming: 5 bases; junction bases outside the gene matches: 7. The CDR3 consists of 15 residues. Germline CDR1 is SGDLS and CDR2 is YYNGEE. In nucleotides, the CDR3 is TGTGCCAGCAGCGTAGGACCGCGGGAGTGGGAGACCCAGTACTTC. Encoded protein: CASSVGPREWETQYF.

This clonotype was picked up a small number of times. The chain uses TRBV6-1 and TRBJ2-7; 9 nucleotides agree with TRBD1. CDR3 length equals 14 residues. V lost 4 bases and J lost 2; bases outside the gene matches: 3. CDR1 and CDR2 from the germline V gene are MNHNS and SASEGT. As DNA, the CDR3 is TGTGCCAGCAGTGCCAGGGACAGGGCCTACGAGCAGTACTTC. Its protein product is CASSARDRAYEQYF.

In this sample, this clonotype turned up a few times. The V gene is TRBV20-1, the J gene TRBJ2-1; D gene uncertain. The V end lost 8 bases, the J end lost 2 bases, and 13 bases lay between the germline ends. This CDR3 has 13 amino acids. Germline values: CDR1 DFQATT, CDR2 SNEGSKA (reference sequence). CDR3 in amino acids: CSLLRHAYNEQFF. In nucleotides, the CDR3 is TGCAGTTTGTTGAGGCACGCCTACAATGAGCAGTTCTTC.

The rearrangement links TRBV20-1 to TRBJ2-3, with D perhaps given as TRBD1 or TRBD2 (5 bases each). CDR1 is DFQATT and CDR2 is SNEGSKA in the germline V gene (reference sequence). The CDR3 sequence is 11 residues long. The CDR3 sequence is CTPADRGVPYF. The CDR3 nucleotides are TGCACTCCCGCGGACCGAGGGGTTCCTTATTTT.

In its sample, this clonotype was seen a few times. J is TRBJ1-6 and V is TRBV6-2 or TRBV6-3, with TRBD1 identical over 10 bases. Germline values: CDR1 MNHEY, CDR2 SVGEGT. J gave up 7 bases and V 2 bases, and 2 bases lay outside the gene matches. This CDR3 is 15 amino acids long. DNA of the CDR3: TGTGCCAGCAGTTACCCGGGACAGGGGAATTCACCCCTCCACTTT. Translated, it gives CASSYPGQGNSPLHF.

The V call is TRBV6-1, the J call TRBJ2-7; 8 nucleotides agree with TRBD1. The CDR3 length is 13 residues. V dropped 8 bases and J dropped 6; count of bases not matched to a gene: 9. Germline V gene lookup returns CDR1 MNHNS and CDR2 SASEGT. CDR3 loop: CASDRGVSAEQYV. The CDR3 coding sequence is TGTGCCAGCGACAGGGGAGTTTCGGCCGAGCAGTACGTC.

There are a few counts of this clonotype. V gene TRBV11-3 combines with J gene TRBJ2-3; D might be TRBD2 (5 bases). V was shortened by 5 bases and J by 4 bases, with 13 bases between the two germline ends. The CDR3 has 14 amino acids. The germline gives CDR1 SGHNT, CDR2 YENEEA. CDR3 in DNA: TGTGCCAGCAGCCTCCTATTGGGAGCAGATACGCAGTATTTT. Amino acids: CASSLLLGADTQYF.

This clonotype was detected many times. The chain joins TRBV5-1 to TRBJ1-6; D ambiguous. The germline CDR1 and CDR2 sequences are SGHRS and YFSETQ. The V and J ends lost 4 bases and 8 bases respectively, with 10 bases between them. The CDR3 sequence is 13 residues long. The chain's CDR3 is CASSLSRDSPLHF. DNA of the CDR3: TGCGCCAGCAGCCTTTCTCGGGATTCACCCCTCCACTTT. The complete variable domain, with remaining parts taken from reference TRBV5-1 and TRBJ1-6, reads KAGVTQTPRYLIKTRGQQVTLSCSPISGHRSVSWYQQTPGQGLQFLFEYFSETQRNKGNFPGRFSGRQFSNSRSEMNVSTLELGDSALYLCASSLSRDSPLHFGNGTRLTVT.

This sequence joins TRBV15 and TRBJ2-3; D is unresolved. This CDR3 spans 15 amino acids. The V gene lost 0 bases and the J gene lost 5 bases, with 12 bases spanning the gap. The V gene's germline CDR1 is LNHNV and CDR2 YYDKDF (reference sequence). The CDR3 DNA reads as TGTGCCACCAGCAGAGAAGGGAATCCCCGAGATACGCAGTATTTT. Translation: CATSREGNPRDTQYF.

The V call is TRBV7-2, the J call TRBJ2-7; TRBD2 aligns across 7 bases. This CDR3 has 14 amino acids. V was pared by 3 bases and J by 6 bases, with 8 bases of the junction left unmatched. Germline CDR1 and CDR2: SGHTA and FQGNSA. CDR3 sequence: CASSFAGGSPEQYF. The CDR3 region has the DNA TGTGCCAGCAGCTTTGCAGGCGGGAGCCCCGAGCAGTACTTC.

For this clonotype: The conserved phenylalanine or tryptophan normally closing the CDR3 is absent here, so this likely arose from a read error. This chain uses TRBV27 with TRBJ2-3; D not certain. This CDR3 has 12 amino acids. Germline CDR1 and CDR2: MNHEY and SMNVEV (reference sequence). Trimming stripped 5 bases from V and 1 base from J, with 4 bases between. The CDR3 spells CASSRGTDTQYI. CDR3 nucleotides: TGTGCCAGCAGTCGGGGCACAGATACGCAGTATATT.

The chain couples TRBV5-1 to TRBJ2-2; 12 nucleotides agree with TRBD1. The ends lost 1 base at V and 2 bases at J; junction bases unmatched: 9. From germline, CDR1 is SGHRS and CDR2 YFSETQ. The CDR3 is 19 residues long. In DNA form, the CDR3 reads TGCGCCAGCAGCTTGAAACCGGGACAGGGGGCTTTCAACACCGGGGAGCTGTTTTTT. Its protein is CASSLKPGQGAFNTGELFF. The full variable domain, rest sourced from reference TRBV5-1 and TRBJ2-2, is KAGVTQTPRYLIKTRGQQVTLSCSPISGHRSVSWYQQTPGQGLQFLFEYFSETQRNKGNFPGRFSGRQFSNSRSEMNVSTLELGDSALYLCASSLKPGQGAFNTGELFFGEGSRLTVL.

V and J are TRBV7-9 and TRBJ2-1, with unresolved D. Deletions cut 9 bases from V and 2 bases from J, with 14 bases between. Germline values: CDR1 SEHNR, CDR2 FQNEAQ (reference sequence). This CDR3 is built from 14 residues. DNA for the CDR3: TGTGCCAGTCTTGGAGCGCTAACCTACAATGAGCAGTTCTTC. It yields the protein CASLGALTYNEQFF.

V is TRBV19 and J is TRBJ2-3; D is undetermined. Germline V CDR1 and CDR2: LNHDA, SQIVND (reference sequence). The CDR3 sequence is 14 residues long. V lost 9 bases to trimming and J lost 6 bases, with 19 bases between them. The DNA for the CDR3 is TGTGCCAGCCGATTTACGGGTATCAAGGATACGCAGTATTTT. It codes for CASRFTGIKDTQYF. Filled out from reference TRBV19 and TRBJ2-3, the complete variable domain reads DGGITQSPKYLFRKEGQNVTLSCEQNLNHDAMYWYRQDPGQGLRLIYYSQIVNDFQKGDIAEGYSVSREKKESFPLTVTSAQKNPTAFYLCASRFTGIKDTQYFGPGTRLTVL.

This clonotype came up a few times. This chain links TRBV20-1 with TRBJ2-3, with 8 bases that match TRBD2. The CDR3 consists of 17 residues. J gave up 0 bases and V 5 bases, and 13 bases lay outside the gene matches. From germline, CDR1 is DFQATT and CDR2 SNEGSKA (reference sequence). The CDR3 coding sequence is TGCAGTGCTCCACCCGGGTGGGCTAGCGGGAGCACAGATACGCAGTATTTT. This sequence encodes CSAPPGWASGSTDTQYF.

V gene TRBV7-2 combines with J gene TRBJ2-3, with 11 bases aligning to TRBD2. V shed 5 bases, J shed 4 bases, and the junction held 11 bases outside the gene matches. CDR3 size: 17 residues. Germline V CDR1 and CDR2: SGHTA, FQGNSA. The CDR3 DNA follows: TGTGCCAGCAGCCCCCGGACTAGCGGGTGGAGAGCAGATACGCAGTATTTT. This encodes CASSPRTSGWRADTQYF.

The chain is built from TRBV5-1 and TRBJ2-1; 12 nucleotides align to TRBD2. CDR3 size: 16 residues. The germline gives CDR1 SGHRS, CDR2 YFSETQ. The junction had 7 bases not matched to a gene; V was cut back by 2 bases and J by 7 bases. This CDR3 is CASSFIRTSGVNEQFF. The CDR3 nucleotides are TGCGCCAGCAGCTTTATTCGGACTAGCGGGGTGAATGAGCAGTTCTTC.

This clonotype has ten or more counts. The chain carries TRBV5-1 and TRBJ1-5, with D unclear. Between the trimmed V and J ends, which lost 0 bases and 1 base, there was a span of 8 bases. Germline-derived CDR1 and CDR2 are SGHRS and YFSETQ. The CDR3 spans 15 residues. DNA for the CDR3: TGCGCCAGCAGCTTGGATGGGCACAGCAATCAGCCCCAGCATTTT. This sequence encodes CASSLDGHSNQPQHF.

The chain employs TRBV20-1 and TRBJ2-7; 10 bases fit TRBD1. The CDR3 consists of 12 residues. The V gene's germline CDR1 is DFQATT and CDR2 SNEGSKA (reference sequence). The junction had 4 bases not matched to a gene; V was cut back by 5 bases and J by 6 bases. Written as DNA, the CDR3 is TGCAGTGCTGGTCGGACAGGGGGCGAGCAGTACGTC. It codes for CSAGRTGGEQYV.